This T cell receptor (beta chain) originates from a study of T cell clonality in common variable immunodeficiency. The protocol was immunoSEQ multiplex PCR, while the TCRdb copy is restricted to in-frame clones and leaves out a portion. The sample presents around 81,000 clones, none singletons. General study findings and limits: Fewer TCRbeta clones were shared among CVID subjects than controls.

Patients and controls were mostly of Caucasian heritage. This clone appeared many times. Its cognate antigen is unknown. From the germline J gene comes the end of the CDR3, since the read stops 3 residues before it. V was cut by 5 bases and J by 2 bases, with 12 bases left in between. The CDR3 consists of 14 residues. The receptor was isolated from a person between 18 and 69 years old in good health. V gene TRBV12-3 or TRBV12-4 combines with J gene TRBJ1-2; D gene ambiguous. Sequenced sample: peripheral blood mononuclear cells. CDR3 DNA, as far as it was read: TGTGCCAGCAGTCCCGCCCCGCGGAACTATGGC. It yields the protein CASSPAPRNYG. The CDR3, in full, reads CASSPAPRNYGYTF.